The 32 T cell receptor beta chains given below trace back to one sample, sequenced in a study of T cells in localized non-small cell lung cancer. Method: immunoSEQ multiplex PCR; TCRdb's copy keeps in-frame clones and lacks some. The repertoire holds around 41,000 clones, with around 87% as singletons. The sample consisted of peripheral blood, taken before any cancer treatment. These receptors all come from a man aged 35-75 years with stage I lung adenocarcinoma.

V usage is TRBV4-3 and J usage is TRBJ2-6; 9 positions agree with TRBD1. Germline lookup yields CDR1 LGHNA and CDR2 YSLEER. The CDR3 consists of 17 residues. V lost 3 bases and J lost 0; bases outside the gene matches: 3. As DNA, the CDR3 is TGCGCCAGCAGCCAGGGACAGGGCCTCTCTGGGGCCAACGTCCTGACTTTC. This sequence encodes CASSQGQGLSGANVLTF.

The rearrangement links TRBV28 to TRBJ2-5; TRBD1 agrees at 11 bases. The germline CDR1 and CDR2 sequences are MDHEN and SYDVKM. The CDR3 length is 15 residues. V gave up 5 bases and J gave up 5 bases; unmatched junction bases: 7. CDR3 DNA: TGTGCCAGCAGTGTACGGACAGGGGGCGAGGAGACCCAGTACTTC. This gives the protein CASSVRTGGEETQYF. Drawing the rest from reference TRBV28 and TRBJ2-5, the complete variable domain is DVKVTQSSRYLVKRTGEKVFLECVQDMDHENMFWYRQDPGLGLRLIYFSYDVKMKEKGDIPEGYSVSREKKERFSLILESASTNQTSMYLCASSVRTGGEETQYFGPGTRLLVL.

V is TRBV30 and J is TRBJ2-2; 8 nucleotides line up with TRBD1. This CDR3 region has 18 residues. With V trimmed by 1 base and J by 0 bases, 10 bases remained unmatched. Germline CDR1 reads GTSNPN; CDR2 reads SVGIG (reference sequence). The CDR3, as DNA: TGTGCCTGGAGTGGGGTGACAGGGGATATATCGAACACCGGGGAGCTGTTTTTT. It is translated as CAWSGVTGDISNTGELFF.

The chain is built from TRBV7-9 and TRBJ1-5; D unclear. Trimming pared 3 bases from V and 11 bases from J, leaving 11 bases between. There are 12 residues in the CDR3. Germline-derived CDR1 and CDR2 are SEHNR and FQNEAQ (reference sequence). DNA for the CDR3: TGTGCCAGCAGCTTTCAAGGTGCGTCCCAGCATTTT. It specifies CASSFQGASQHF.

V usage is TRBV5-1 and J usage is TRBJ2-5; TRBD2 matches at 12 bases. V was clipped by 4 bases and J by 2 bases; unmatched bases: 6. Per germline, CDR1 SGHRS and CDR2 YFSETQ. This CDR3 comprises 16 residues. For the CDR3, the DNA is TGCGCCAGCAGCCCCCGACTAGCGGGAGCTCAAGAGACCCAGTACTTC. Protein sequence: CASSPRLAGAQETQYF. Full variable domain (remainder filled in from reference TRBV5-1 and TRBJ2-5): KAGVTQTPRYLIKTRGQQVTLSCSPISGHRSVSWYQQTPGQGLQFLFEYFSETQRNKGNFPGRFSGRQFSNSRSEMNVSTLELGDSALYLCASSPRLAGAQETQYFGPGTRLLVL.

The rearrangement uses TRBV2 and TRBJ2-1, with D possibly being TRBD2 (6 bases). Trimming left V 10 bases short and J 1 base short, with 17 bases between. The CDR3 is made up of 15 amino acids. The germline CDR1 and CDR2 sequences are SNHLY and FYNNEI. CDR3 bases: TGTGCCACCCAAGCCTTAGCGGCTTCCTACAATGAGCAGTTCTTC. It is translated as CATQALAASYNEQFF.

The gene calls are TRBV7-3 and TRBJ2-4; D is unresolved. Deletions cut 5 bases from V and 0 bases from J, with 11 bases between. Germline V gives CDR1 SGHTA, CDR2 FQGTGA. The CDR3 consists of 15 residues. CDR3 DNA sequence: TGTGCCAGCAGCCCGGACGGCCGAGCCAAAAACATTCAGTACTTC. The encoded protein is CASSPDGRAKNIQYF.

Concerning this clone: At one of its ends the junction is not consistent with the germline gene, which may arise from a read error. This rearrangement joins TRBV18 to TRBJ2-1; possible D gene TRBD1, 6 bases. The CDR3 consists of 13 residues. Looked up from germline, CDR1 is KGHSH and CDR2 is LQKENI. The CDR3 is CASSPRGYNEQFF. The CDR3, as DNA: TGTGCCAGTTCACCCAGGGGTTACAATGAGCAGTTCTTC.

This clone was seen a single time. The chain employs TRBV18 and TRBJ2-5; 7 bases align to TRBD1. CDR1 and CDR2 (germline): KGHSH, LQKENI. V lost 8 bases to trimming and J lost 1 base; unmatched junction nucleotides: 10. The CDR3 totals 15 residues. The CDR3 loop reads CASTHRGLLQETQYF. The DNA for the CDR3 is TGTGCCAGCACTCACAGGGGCCTTCTCCAAGAGACCCAGTACTTC.

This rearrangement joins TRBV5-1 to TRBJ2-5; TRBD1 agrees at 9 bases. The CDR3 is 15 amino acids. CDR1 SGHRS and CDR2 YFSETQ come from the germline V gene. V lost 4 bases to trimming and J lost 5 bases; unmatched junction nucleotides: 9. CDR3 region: CASSGHRGRGETQYF. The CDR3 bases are TGCGCCAGCAGCGGCCACAGGGGGCGCGGGGAGACCCAGTACTTC.

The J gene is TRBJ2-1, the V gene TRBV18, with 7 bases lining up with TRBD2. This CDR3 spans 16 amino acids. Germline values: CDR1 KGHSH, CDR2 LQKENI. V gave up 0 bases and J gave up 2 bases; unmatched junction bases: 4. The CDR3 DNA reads TGTGCCAGCTCACCACCGGCGCGGGAGACCTACAATGAGCAGTTCTTC. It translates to CASSPPARETYNEQFF.

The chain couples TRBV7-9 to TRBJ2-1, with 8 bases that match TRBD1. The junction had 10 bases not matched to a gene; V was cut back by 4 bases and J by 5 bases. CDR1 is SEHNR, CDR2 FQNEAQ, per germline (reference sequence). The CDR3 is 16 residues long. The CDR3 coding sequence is TGTGCCAGCAGCTCCCCTGGACAGGGTCGGAACAATGAGCAGTTCTTC. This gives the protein CASSSPGQGRNNEQFF.

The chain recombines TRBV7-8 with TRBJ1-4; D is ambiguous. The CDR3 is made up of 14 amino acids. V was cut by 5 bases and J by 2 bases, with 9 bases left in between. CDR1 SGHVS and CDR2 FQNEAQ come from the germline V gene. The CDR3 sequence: CASSPAVTNEKLFF. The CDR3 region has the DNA TGTGCCAGCAGCCCGGCCGTCACTAATGAAAAACTGTTTTTT.

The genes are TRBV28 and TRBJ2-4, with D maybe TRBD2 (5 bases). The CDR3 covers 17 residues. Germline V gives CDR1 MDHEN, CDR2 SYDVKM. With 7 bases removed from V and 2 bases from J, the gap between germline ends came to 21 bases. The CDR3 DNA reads TGTGCCAGCACCCCAGGTGGACTCCTGGTTTCCAAAAACATTCAGTACTTC. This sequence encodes CASTPGGLLVSKNIQYF.

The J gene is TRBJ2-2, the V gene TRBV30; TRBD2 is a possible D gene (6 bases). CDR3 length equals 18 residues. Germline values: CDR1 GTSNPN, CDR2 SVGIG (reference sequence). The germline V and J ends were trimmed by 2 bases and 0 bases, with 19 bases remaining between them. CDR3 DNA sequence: TGTGCCTGGAGTCCAAAGGGCTTGGGAGGTTCGAACACCGGGGAGCTGTTTTTT. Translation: CAWSPKGLGGSNTGELFF.

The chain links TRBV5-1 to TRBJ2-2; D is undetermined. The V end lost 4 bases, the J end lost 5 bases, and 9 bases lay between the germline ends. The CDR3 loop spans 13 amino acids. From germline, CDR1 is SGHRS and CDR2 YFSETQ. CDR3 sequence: CASSPSGTGELFF. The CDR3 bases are TGCGCCAGCAGCCCCTCCGGGACCGGGGAGCTGTTTTTT.

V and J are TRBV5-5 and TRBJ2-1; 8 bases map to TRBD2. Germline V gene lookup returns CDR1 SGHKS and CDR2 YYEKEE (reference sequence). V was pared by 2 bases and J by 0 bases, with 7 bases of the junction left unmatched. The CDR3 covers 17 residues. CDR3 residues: CASSFDLSGSSYNEQFF. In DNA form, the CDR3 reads TGTGCCAGCAGCTTTGATTTAAGCGGGAGCTCCTACAATGAGCAGTTCTTC.

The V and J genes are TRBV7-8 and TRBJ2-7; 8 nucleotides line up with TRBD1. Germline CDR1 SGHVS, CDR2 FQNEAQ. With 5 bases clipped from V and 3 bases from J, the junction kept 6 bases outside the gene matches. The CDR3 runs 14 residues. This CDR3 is CASSPLDRDYEQYF. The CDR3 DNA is TGTGCCAGCAGCCCTTTGGACAGGGACTACGAGCAGTACTTC.

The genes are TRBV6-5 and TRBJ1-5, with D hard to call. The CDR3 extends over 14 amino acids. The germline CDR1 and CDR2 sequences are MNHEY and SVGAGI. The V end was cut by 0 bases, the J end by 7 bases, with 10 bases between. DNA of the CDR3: TGTGCCAGCAGTTACTCGTCGGGGTCGCAGCCCCAGCATTTT. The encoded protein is CASSYSSGSQPQHF.

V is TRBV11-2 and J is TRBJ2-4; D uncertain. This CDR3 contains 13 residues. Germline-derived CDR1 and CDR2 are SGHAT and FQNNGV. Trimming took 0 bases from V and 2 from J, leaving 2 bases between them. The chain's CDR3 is CASSLEPKNIQYF. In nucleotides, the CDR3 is TGTGCCAGCAGCTTAGAACCCAAAAACATTCAGTACTTC.

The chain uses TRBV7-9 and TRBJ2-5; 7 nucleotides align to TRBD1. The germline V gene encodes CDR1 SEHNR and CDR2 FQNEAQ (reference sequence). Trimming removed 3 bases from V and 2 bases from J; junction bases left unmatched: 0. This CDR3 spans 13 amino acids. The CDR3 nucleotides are TGTGCCAGCAGCTTGGGACAGCAAGAGACCCAGTACTTC. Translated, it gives CASSLGQQETQYF.

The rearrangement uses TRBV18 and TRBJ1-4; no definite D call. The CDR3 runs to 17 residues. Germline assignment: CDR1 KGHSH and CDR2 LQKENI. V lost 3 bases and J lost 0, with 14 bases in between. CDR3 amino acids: CASSPSPISATNEKLFF. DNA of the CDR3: TGTGCCAGCTCACCTTCGCCCATATCGGCAACTAATGAAAAACTGTTTTTT.

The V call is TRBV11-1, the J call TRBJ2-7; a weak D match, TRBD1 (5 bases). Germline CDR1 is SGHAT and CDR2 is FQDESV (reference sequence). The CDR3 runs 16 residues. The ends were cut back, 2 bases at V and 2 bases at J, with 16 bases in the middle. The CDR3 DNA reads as TGTGCCAGCAGCTTATCCCACGACAGATATCCCTACGAGCAGTACTTC. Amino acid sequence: CASSLSHDRYPYEQYF.

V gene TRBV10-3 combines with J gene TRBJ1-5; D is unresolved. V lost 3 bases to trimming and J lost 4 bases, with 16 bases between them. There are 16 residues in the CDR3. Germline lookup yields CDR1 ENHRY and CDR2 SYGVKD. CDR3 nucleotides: TGTGCCATCAGTGAAGGCGCCCAATCGATTAATCAGCCCCAGCATTTT. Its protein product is CAISEGAQSINQPQHF.

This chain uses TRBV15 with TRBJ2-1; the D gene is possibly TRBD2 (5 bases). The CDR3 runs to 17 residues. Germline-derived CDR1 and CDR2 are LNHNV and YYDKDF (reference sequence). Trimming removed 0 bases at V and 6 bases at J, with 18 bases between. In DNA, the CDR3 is TGTGCCACCAGCAGAGATTCGGTACCTTCGGGAATCAATGAGCAGTTCTTC. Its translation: CATSRDSVPSGINEQFF. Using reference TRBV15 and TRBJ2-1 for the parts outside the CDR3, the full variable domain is DAMVIQNPRYQVTQFGKPVTLSCSQTLNHNVMYWYQQKSSQAPKLLFHYYDKDFNNEADTPDNFQSRRPNTSFCFLDIRSPGLGDTAMYLCATSRDSVPSGINEQFFGPGTRLTVL.

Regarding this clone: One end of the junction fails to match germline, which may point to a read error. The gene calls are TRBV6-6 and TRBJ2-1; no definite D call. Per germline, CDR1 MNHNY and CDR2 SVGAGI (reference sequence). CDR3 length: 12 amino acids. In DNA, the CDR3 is TGTGCCAGCAGTCCCAACGGCGAGTTGAAGCTCTTC. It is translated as CASSPNGELKLF.

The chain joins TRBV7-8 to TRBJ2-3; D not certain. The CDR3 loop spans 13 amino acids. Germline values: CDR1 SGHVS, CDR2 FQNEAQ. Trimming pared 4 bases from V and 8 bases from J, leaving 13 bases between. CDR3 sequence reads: CASSSVQSSTQYF. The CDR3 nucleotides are TGTGCCAGCAGCTCTGTTCAATCTAGTACGCAGTATTTT.

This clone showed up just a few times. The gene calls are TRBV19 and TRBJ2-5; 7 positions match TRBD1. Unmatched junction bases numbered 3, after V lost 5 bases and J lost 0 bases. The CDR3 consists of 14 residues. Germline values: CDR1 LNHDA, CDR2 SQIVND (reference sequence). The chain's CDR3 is CASSEQGNQETQYF. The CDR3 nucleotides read TGTGCCAGTAGTGAACAGGGGAACCAAGAGACCCAGTACTTC.

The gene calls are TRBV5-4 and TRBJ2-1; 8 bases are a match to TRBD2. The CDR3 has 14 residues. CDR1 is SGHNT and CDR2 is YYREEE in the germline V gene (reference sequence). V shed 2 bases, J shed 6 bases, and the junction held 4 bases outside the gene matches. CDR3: CASSFRAGGNEQFF. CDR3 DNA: TGTGCCAGCAGCTTTCGTGCGGGAGGCAATGAGCAGTTCTTC.

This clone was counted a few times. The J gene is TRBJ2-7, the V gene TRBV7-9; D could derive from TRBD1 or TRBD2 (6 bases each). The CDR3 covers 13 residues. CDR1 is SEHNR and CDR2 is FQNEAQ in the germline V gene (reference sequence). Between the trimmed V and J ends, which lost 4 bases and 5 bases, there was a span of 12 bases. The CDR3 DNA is TGTGCCAGCAGCTACCAAGGGGGGAACGAGCAGTACTTC. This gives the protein CASSYQGGNEQYF. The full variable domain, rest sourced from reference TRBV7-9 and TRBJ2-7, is DTGVSQNPRHKITKRGQNVTFRCDPISEHNRLYWYRQTLGQGPEFLTYFQNEAQLEKSRLLSDRFSAERPKGSFSTLEIQRTEQGDSAMYLCASSYQGGNEQYFGPGTRLTVT.

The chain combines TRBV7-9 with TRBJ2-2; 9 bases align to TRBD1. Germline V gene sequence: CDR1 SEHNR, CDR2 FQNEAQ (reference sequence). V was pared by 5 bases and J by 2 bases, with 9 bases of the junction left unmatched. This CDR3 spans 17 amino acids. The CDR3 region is CASSKAQGQGNTGELFF. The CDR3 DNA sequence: TGTGCCAGCAGCAAAGCCCAGGGACAGGGAAACACCGGGGAGCTGTTTTTT. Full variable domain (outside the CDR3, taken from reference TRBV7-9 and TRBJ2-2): DTGVSQNPRHKITKRGQNVTFRCDPISEHNRLYWYRQTLGQGPEFLTYFQNEAQLEKSRLLSDRFSAERPKGSFSTLEIQRTEQGDSAMYLCASSKAQGQGNTGELFFGEGSRLTVL.

In nucleotides, the CDR3 is TGTGCCACCAGCAGAGCCGGGACTATGAACACCGGGGAGCTGTTTTTT. Translated, it gives CATSRAGTMNTGELFF. V gene TRBV15 combines with J gene TRBJ2-2; TRBD2 agrees at 7 bases. V lost 1 base and J lost 1; bases outside the gene matches: 3. In germline, CDR1 is LNHNV, CDR2 YYDKDF (reference sequence). The CDR3 is made up of 16 amino acids.